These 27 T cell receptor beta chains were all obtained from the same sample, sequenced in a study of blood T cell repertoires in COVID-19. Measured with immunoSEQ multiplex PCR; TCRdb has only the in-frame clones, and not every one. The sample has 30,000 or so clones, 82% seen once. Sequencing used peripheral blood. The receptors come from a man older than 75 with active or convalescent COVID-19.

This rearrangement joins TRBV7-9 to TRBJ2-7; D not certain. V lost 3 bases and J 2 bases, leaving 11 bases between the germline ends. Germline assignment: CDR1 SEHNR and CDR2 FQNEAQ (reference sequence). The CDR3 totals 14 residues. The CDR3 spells CASSLPGFAYEQYF. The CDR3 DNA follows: TGTGCCAGCAGCTTGCCAGGTTTTGCCTACGAGCAGTACTTC.

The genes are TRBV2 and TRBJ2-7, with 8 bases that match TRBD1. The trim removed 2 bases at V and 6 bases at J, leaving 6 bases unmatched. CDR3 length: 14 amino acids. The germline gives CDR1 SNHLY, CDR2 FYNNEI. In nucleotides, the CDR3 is TGTGCCAGCAGTGAACGGCAGGGGGCAGTCGAGCAGTACTTC. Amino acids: CASSERQGAVEQYF.

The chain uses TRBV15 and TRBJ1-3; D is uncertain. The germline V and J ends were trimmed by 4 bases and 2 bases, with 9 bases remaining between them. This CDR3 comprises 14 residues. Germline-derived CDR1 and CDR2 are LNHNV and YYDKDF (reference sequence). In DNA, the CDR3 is TGTGCCACCAGCAAAAACAAAGCTGGAAACACCATATATTTT. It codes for CATSKNKAGNTIYF.

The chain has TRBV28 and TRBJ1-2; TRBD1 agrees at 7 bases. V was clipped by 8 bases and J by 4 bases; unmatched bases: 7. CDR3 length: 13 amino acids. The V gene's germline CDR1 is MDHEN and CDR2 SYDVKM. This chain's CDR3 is CASGDRRVYGYTF. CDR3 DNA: TGTGCCAGCGGGGACAGAAGGGTCTATGGCTACACCTTC.

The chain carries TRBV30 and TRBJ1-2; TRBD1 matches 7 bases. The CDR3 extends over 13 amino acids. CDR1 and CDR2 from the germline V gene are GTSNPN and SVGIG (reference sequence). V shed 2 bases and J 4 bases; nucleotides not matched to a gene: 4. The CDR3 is CAWSSGTVYGYTF. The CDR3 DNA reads TGTGCCTGGAGTTCTGGGACAGTCTATGGCTACACCTTC.

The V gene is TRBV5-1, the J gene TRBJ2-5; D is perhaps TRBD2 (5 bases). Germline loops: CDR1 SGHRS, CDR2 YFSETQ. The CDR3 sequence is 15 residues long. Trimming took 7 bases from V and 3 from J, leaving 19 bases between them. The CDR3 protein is CASGWSGRSEETQYF. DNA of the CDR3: TGCGCCAGCGGATGGAGCGGTCGTTCAGAAGAGACCCAGTACTTC. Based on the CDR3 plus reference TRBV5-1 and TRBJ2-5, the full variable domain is KAGVTQTPRYLIKTRGQQVTLSCSPISGHRSVSWYQQTPGQGLQFLFEYFSETQRNKGNFPGRFSGRQFSNSRSEMNVSTLELGDSALYLCASGWSGRSEETQYFGPGTRLLVL.

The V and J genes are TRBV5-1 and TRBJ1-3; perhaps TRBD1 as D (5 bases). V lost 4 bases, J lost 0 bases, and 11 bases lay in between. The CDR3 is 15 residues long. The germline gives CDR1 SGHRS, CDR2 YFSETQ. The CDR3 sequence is CASSLQGDSGNTIYF. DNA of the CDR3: TGCGCCAGCAGCCTACAAGGGGACTCTGGAAACACCATATATTTT.

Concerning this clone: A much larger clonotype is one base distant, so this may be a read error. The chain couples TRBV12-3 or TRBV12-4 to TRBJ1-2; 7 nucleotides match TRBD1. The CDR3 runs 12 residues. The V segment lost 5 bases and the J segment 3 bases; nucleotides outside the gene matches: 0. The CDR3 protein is CASSTGDYGYTF. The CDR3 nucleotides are TGTGCCAGCAGTACAGGGGACTATGGCTACACCTTC.

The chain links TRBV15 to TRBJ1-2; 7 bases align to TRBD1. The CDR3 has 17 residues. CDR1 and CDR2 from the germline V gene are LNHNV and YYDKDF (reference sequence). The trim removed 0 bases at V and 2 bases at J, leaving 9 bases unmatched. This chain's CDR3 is CATSRDTGTDRNYGYTF. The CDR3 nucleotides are TGTGCCACCAGCAGAGATACTGGGACAGACCGAAACTATGGCTACACCTTC. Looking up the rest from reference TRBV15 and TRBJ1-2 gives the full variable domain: DAMVIQNPRYQVTQFGKPVTLSCSQTLNHNVMYWYQQKSSQAPKLLFHYYDKDFNNEADTPDNFQSRRPNTSFCFLDIRSPGLGDTAMYLCATSRDTGTDRNYGYTFGSGTRLTVV.

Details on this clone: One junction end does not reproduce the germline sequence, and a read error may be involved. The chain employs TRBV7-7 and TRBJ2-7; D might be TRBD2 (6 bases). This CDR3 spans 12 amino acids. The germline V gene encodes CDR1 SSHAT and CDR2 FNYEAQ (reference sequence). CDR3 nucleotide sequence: TGTGCTAGCAGCTTACCCGGGAGCGAGCAGTACTTC. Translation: CASSLPGSEQYF.

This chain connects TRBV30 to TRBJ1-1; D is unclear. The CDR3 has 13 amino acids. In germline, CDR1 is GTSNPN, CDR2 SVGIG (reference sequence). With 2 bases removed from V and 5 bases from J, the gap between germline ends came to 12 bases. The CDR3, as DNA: TGTGCCTGGAGTCATAACTCCCGGACTGAAGCTTTCTTT. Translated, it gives CAWSHNSRTEAFF.

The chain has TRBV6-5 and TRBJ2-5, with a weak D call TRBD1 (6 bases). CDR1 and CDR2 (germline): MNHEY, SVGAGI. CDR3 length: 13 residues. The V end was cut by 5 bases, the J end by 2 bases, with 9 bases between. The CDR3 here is CASSTDSQETQYF. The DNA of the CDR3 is TGTGCCAGCAGTACGGACAGTCAAGAGACCCAGTACTTC.

CDR3 in DNA: TGTGCCAGTAGTACACACAGGGACCAGTTCTTC. It yields the protein CASSTHRDQFF. V usage is TRBV19 and J usage is TRBJ2-1; the D gene is possibly TRBD1 (6 bases). This CDR3 contains 11 residues. The ends were cut back, 4 bases at V and 13 bases at J, with 11 bases in the middle. Germline assignment: CDR1 LNHDA and CDR2 SQIVND (reference sequence).

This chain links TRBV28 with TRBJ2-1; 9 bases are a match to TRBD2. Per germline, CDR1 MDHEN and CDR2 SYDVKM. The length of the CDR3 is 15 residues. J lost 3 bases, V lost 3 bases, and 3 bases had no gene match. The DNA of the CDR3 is TGTGCCAGCAGTTTGGAGCGGGAGGACTACAATGAGCAGTTCTTC. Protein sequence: CASSLEREDYNEQFF. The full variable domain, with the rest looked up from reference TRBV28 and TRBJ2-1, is DVKVTQSSRYLVKRTGEKVFLECVQDMDHENMFWYRQDPGLGLRLIYFSYDVKMKEKGDIPEGYSVSREKKERFSLILESASTNQTSMYLCASSLEREDYNEQFFGPGTRLTVL.

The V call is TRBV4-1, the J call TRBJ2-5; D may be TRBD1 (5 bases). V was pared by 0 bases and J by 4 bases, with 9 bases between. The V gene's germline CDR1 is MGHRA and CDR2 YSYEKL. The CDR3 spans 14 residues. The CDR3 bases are TGCGCCAGCAGCCAAGATGAAAGGGGAGAGACCCAGTACTTC. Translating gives CASSQDERGETQYF.

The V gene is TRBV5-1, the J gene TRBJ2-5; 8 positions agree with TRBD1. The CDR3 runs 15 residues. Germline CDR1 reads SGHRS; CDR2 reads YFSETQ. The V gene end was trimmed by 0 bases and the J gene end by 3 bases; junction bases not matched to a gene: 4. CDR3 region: CASSLDQGAKETQYF. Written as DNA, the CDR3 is TGCGCCAGCAGCTTGGATCAGGGGGCGAAAGAGACCCAGTACTTC.

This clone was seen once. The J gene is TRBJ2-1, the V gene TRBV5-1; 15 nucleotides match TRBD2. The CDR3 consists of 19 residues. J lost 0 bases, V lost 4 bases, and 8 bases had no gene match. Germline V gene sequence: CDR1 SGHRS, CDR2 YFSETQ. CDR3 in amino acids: CASSLGLAGGRFSYNEQFF. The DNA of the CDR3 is TGCGCCAGCAGCCTGGGACTAGCGGGAGGACGCTTCTCCTACAATGAGCAGTTCTTC.

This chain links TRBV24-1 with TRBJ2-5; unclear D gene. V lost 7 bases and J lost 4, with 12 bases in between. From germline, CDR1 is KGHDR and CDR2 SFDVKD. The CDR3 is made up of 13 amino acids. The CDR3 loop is CATRPAGGETQYF. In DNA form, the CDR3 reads TGTGCCACCAGGCCGGCAGGTGGAGAGACCCAGTACTTC.

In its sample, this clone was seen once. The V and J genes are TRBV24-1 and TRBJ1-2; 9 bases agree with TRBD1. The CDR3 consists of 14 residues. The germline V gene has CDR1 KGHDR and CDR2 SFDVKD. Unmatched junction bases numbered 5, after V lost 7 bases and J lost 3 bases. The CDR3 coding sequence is TGTGCCACCAGCGGGGACAGGGACCACTATGGCTACACCTTC. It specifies CATSGDRDHYGYTF.

CDR3 loop: CASSLSGVTGELFF. The CDR3 DNA sequence: TGTGCCAGCAGCTTAAGTGGAGTCACCGGGGAGCTGTTTTTT. This rearrangement joins TRBV7-3 to TRBJ2-2; unclear D gene. CDR1 and CDR2 (germline): SGHTA, FQGTGA. The CDR3 extends over 14 amino acids. Between the trimmed V and J ends, which lost 1 base and 4 bases, there was a span of 7 bases.

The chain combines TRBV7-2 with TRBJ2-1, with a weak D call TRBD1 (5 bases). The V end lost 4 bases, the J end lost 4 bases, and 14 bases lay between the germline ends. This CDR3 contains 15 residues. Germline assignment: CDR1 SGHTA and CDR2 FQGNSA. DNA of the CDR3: TGTGCCAGCAGCTCTTTCCTCCAGGGTTACAATGAGCAGTTCTTC. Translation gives CASSSFLQGYNEQFF.

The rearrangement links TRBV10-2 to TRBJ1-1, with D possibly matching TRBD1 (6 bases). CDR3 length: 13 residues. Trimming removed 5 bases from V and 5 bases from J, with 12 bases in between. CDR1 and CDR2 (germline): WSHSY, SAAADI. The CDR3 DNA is TGCGCCAGCAGTTCCAGGGGAGATACTGAAGCTTTCTTT. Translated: CASSSRGDTEAFF.

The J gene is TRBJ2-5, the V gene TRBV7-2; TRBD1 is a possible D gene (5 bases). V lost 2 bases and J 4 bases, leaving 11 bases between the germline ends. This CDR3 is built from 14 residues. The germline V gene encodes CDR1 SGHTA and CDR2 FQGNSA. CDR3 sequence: CASSLQRGRETQYF. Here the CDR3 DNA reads TGTGCCAGCAGCTTACAAAGGGGAAGAGAGACCCAGTACTTC.

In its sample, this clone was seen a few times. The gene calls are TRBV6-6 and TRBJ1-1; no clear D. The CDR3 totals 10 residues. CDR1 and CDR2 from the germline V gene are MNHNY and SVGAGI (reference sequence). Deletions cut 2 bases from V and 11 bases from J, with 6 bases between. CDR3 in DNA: TGTGCCAGCAGTTACAGGGAGGCTTTCTTT. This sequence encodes CASSYREAFF.

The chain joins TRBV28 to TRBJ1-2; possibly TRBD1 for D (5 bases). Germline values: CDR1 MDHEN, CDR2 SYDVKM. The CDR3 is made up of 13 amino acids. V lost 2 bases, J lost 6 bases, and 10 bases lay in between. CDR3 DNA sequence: TGTGCCAGCAGTTTAGAGGGGAGGAATGGCTACACCTTC. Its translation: CASSLEGRNGYTF.

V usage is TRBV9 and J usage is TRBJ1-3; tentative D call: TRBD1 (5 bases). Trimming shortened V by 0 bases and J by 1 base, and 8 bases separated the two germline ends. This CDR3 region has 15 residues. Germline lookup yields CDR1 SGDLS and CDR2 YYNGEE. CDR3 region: CASSVAGESGNTIYF. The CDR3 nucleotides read TGTGCCAGCAGCGTAGCGGGGGAATCTGGAAACACCATATATTTT.

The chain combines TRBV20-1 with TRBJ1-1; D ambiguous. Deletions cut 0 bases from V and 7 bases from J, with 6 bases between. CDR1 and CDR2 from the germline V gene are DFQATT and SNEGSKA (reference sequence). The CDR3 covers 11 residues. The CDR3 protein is CSAREAFEAFF. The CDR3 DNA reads TGCAGTGCTAGAGAGGCCTTTGAAGCTTTCTTT.